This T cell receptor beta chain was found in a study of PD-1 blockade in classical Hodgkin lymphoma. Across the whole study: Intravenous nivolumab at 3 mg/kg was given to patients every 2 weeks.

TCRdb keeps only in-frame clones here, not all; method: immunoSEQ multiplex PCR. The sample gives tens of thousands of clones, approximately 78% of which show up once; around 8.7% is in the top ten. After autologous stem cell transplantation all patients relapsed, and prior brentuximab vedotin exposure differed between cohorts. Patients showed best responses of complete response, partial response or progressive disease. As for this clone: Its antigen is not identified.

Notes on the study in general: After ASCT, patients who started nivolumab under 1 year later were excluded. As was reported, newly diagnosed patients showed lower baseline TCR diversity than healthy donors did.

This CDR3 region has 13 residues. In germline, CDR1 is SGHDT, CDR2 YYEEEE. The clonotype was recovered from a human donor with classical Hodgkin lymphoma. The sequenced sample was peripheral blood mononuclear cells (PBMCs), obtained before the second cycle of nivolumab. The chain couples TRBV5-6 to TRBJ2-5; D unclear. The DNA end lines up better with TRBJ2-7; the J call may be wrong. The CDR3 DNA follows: TGTGCCAGCAGCTTGATTGGCCTTTACGAGCAGTACTTC. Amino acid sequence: CASSLIGLYEQYF.